The rows below give T cell receptor beta chains drawn from one sample of a study of T cell responses to AZD1222 COVID-19 vaccine. Generated by immunoSEQ multiplex PCR, the TCRdb table keeps only in-frame clones and is missing some. The sample has about 79,000 clones, 80% to 90% seen once. The source was peripheral blood, collected 28 days after the second AZD1222 dose. The receptors here all came from an adult who received the AZD1222 COVID-19 vaccine. CDR3s include the opening cysteine and the closing phenylalanine or tryptophan. The D gene is left open where the match is weak. Only some rows state a clone size, as once, few, many or a class for expanded clones.

clone size,J gene,V gene,D gene,CDR3 DNA,CDR3 protein
-,TRBJ1-4,TRBV5-1,-,TGCGCCAGCAGCTCATCATTAGGTGGGATTGCAACTAATGAAAAACTGTTTTTT,CASSSSLGGIATNEKLFF
once,TRBJ2-7,TRBV20-1,-,TGCAGTGCCTCCCCGGGGTACGAGCAGTACTTC,CSASPGYEQYF
once,TRBJ1-2,TRBV6-5,-,TGTGCCAGCAGCGCAGGGGCTAACTATGGCTACACCTTC,CASSAGANYGYTF
-,TRBJ2-3,TRBV12-5,-,TGTGCTAGTGATATACGGGGCACAGATACGCAGTATTTT,CASDIRGTDTQYF
-,TRBJ2-7,TRBV6-2/TRBV6-3,-,TGTGCCAGCAGTTACTTTTCTCGATTCTACGAGCAGTACTTC,CASSYFSRFYEQYF
-,TRBJ2-5,TRBV6-5,TRBD2,TGTGCCAGCAGTTATTTGAGGGAGGGAGAGACCCAGTACTTC,CASSYLREGETQYF
-,TRBJ1-1,TRBV28,-,TGTGCCAGCAGTTTGTTCCTCACTGAAGCTTTCTTT,CASSLFLTEAFF
-,TRBJ2-2,TRBV11-3,-,TGTGCCAGCAGCTTACTGTTCAGCGGGGAGCTGTTTTTT,CASSLLFSGELFF
-,TRBJ1-2,TRBV19,TRBD1,TGTGCCAGTAAGGGACAGCGAGCTAACTATGGCTACACCTTC,CASKGQRANYGYTF
-,TRBJ2-7,TRBV5-5,TRBD1,TGTGCCAGCAGCTCAGAACAGGGGTGGGTTTACGAGCAGTACTTC,CASSSEQGWVYEQYF
-,TRBJ1-3,TRBV4-3,-,TGCGCCAGCAGCCAAGAGCCCACCTTCTCTGGAAACACCATATATTTT,CASSQEPTFSGNTIYF
-,TRBJ1-2,TRBV12-3/TRBV12-4,TRBD1,TGTGCCAGCAGGCCCGACAGGGGCTATGGCTACACCTTC,CASRPDRGYGYTF
-,TRBJ1-2,TRBV10-3,-,TGTGCCATCAGTGAGGGGAGCGGGGCTATCTATGGCTACACCTTC,CAISEGSGAIYGYTF
-,TRBJ2-2,TRBV30,-,TGTGCCTGGAGTCGTCATACACTGGGCGCCGGGGAGCTGTTTTTT,CAWSRHTLGAGELFF
-,TRBJ2-1,TRBV28,-,TGTGCCAGCAGTGCTATCGGCCCCCCAAGGTCGTCCTACAATGAGCAGTTCTTC,CASSAIGPPRSSYNEQFF
-,TRBJ2-1,TRBV2,-,TGTGCCAGCAGTGGGGTTGATAGCGGCTCCTACAATGAGCAGTTCTTC,CASSGVDSGSYNEQFF
once,TRBJ2-7,TRBV6-5,-,TGTGCCGCCGGAAGGACTCACCTCCTCTACGAGCAGTACTTC,CAAGRTHLLYEQYF
-,TRBJ1-6,TRBV3-1/TRBV3-2,-,TGTGCCAGCTGCGCCGGGGGCAATTCACCCCTCCACTTT,CASCAGGNSPLHF